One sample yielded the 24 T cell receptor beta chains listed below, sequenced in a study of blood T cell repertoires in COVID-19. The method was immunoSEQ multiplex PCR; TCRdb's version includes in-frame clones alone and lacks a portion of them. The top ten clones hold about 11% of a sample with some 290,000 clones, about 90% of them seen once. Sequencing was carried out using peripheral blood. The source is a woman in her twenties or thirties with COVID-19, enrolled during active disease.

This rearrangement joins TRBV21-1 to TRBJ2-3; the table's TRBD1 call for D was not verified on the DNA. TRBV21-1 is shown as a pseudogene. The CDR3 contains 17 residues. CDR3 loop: CASSKGFTGGLADTQYF. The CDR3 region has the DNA TGTGCCAGCAGCAAAGGATTTACAGGGGGGTTAGCAGATACGCAGTATTTT.

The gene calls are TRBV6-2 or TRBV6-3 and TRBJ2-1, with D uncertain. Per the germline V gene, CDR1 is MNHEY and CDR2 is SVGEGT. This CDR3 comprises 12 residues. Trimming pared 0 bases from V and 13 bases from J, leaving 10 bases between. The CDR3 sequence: CASSYSGDSQFF. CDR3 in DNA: TGTGCCAGCAGTTACTCAGGAGACTCCCAGTTCTTC.

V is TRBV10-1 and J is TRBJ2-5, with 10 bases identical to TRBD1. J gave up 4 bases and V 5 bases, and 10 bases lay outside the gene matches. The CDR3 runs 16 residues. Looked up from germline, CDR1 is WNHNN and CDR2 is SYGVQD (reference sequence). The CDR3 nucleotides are TGCGCCAGCAGTCCAACCTACGGGACAGGGGTAGAGACCCAGTACTTC. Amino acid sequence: CASSPTYGTGVETQYF.

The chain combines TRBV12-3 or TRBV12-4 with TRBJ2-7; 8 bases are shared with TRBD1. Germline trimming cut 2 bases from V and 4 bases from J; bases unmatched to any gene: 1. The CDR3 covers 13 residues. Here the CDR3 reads CASSLNRGYEQYF. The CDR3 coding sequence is TGTGCCAGCAGTTTAAACAGGGGGTACGAGCAGTACTTC.

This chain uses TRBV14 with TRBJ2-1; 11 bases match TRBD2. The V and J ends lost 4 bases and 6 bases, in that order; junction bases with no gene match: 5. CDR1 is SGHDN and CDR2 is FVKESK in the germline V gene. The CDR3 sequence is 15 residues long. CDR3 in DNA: TGTGCCAGCAGCCTACTAGCGGGAGTCGTCAATGAGCAGTTCTTC. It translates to CASSLLAGVVNEQFF. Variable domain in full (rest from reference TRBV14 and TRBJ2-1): EAGVTQFPSHSVIEKGQTVTLRCDPISGHDNLYWYRRVMGKEIKFLLHFVKESKQDESGMPNNRFLAERTGGTYSTLKVQPAELEDSGVYFCASSLLAGVVNEQFFGPGTRLTVL.

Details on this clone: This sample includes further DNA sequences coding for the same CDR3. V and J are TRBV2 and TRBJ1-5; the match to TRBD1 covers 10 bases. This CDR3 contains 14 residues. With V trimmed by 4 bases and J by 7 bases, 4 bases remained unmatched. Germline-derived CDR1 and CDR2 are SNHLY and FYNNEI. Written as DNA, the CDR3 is TGTGCCAGCAGTGGACAGGGGGCTCGGCAGCCCCAGCATTTT. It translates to CASSGQGARQPQHF.

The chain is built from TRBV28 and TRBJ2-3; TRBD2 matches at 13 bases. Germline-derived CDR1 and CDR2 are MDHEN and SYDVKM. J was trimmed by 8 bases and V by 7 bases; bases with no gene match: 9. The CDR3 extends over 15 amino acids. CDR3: CASTELAGGQGTQYF. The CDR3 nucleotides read TGTGCCAGCACCGAACTAGCGGGAGGGCAGGGTACGCAGTATTTT.

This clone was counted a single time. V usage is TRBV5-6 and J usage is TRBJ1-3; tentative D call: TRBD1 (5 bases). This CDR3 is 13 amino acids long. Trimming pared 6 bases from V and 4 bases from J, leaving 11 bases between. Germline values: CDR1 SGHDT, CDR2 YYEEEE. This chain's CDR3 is CASNLKGGNTIYF. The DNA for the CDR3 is TGTGCCAGCAACCTTAAGGGGGGAAACACCATATATTTT.

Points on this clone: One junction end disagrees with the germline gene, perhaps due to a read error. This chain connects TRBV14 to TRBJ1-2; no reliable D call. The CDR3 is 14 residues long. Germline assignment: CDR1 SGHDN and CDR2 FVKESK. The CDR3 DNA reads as TGTGCCAGCAGCCAAACACAGAAAAACTCTGGCTACACCTTC. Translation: CASSQTQKNSGYTF.

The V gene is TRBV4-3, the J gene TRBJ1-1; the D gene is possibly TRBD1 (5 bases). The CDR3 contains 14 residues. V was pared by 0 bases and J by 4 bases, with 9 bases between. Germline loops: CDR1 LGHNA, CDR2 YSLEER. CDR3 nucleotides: TGCGCCAGCAGCCAAGATCAAAGGGGCACTGAAGCTTTCTTT. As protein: CASSQDQRGTEAFF.

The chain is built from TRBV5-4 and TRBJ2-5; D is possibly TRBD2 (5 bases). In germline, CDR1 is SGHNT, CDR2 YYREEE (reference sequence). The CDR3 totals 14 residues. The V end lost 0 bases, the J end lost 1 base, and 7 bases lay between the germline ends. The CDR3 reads CASSLAGIQETQYF. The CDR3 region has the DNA TGTGCCAGCAGCTTGGCCGGGATCCAAGAGACCCAGTACTTC.

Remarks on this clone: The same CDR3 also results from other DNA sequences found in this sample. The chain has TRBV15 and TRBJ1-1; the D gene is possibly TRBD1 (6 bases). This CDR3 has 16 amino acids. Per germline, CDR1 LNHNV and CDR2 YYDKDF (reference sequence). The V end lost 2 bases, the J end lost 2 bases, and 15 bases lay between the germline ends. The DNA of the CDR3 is TGTGCCACCAGCAGACCTCCGGGGACACCTAACACTGAAGCTTTCTTT. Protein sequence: CATSRPPGTPNTEAFF. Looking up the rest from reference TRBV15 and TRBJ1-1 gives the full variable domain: DAMVIQNPRYQVTQFGKPVTLSCSQTLNHNVMYWYQQKSSQAPKLLFHYYDKDFNNEADTPDNFQSRRPNTSFCFLDIRSPGLGDTAMYLCATSRPPGTPNTEAFFGQGTRLTVV.

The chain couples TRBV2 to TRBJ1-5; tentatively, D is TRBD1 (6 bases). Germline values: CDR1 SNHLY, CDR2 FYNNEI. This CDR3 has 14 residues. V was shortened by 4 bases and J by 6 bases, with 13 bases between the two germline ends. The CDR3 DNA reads TGTGCCAGCAGTGCGGAGACAGGCGGTCAGCCCCAGCATTTT. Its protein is CASSAETGGQPQHF.

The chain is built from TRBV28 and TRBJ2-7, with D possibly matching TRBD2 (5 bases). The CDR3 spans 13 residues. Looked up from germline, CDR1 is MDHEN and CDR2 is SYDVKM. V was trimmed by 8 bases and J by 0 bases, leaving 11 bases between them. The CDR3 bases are TGTGCCAGCGGCCAACGGGGCTCCTACGAGCAGTACTTC. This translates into CASGQRGSYEQYF.

The CDR3 is CASSAGTSGRGFYEQYF. The CDR3 DNA reads as TGTGCCAGCAGCGCTGGGACTAGCGGGAGGGGATTTTACGAGCAGTACTTC. The J gene is TRBJ2-7, the V gene TRBV7-9; 16 bases line up with TRBD2. Germline V gives CDR1 SEHNR, CDR2 FQNEAQ (reference sequence). The CDR3 extends over 17 amino acids. J was trimmed by 4 bases and V by 5 bases; bases with no gene match: 8.

This CDR3 reads CASSLEGAGEKLFF. CDR3 sequence (DNA): TGCGCCAGCAGCTTGGAGGGGGCTGGTGAAAAACTGTTTTTT. V is TRBV5-1 and J is TRBJ1-4, with 7 bases identical to TRBD1. The CDR3 is 14 amino acids. Germline V lookup: CDR1 SGHRS, CDR2 YFSETQ. V lost 0 bases and J lost 7; bases outside the gene matches: 3.

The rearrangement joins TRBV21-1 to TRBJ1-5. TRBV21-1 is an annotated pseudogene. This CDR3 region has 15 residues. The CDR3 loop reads CASSTFVGFNQPQHF. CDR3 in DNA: TGTGCCAGCAGCACCTTTGTCGGTTTCAATCAGCCCCAGCATTTT.

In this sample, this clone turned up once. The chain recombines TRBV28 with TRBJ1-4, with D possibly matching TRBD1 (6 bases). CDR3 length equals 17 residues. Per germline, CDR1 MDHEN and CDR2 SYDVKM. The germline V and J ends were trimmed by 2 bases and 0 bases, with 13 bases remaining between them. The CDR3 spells CASSLPQGLSTNEKLFF. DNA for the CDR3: TGTGCCAGCAGTTTACCGCAGGGGCTGTCAACTAATGAAAAACTGTTTTTT.

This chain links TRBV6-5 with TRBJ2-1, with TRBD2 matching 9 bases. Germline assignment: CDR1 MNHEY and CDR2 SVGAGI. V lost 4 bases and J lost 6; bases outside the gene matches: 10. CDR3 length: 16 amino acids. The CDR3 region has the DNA TGTGCCAGCAGTTCAGAGGGCGGGAGGGCCCTCAATGAGCAGTTCTTC. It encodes CASSSEGGRALNEQFF.

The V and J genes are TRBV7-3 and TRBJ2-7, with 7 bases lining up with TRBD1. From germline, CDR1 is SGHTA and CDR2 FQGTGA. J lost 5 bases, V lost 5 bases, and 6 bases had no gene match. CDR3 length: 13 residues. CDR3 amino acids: CASSQTGRDEQYF. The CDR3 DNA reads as TGTGCCAGCAGCCAGACAGGGCGGGACGAGCAGTACTTC.

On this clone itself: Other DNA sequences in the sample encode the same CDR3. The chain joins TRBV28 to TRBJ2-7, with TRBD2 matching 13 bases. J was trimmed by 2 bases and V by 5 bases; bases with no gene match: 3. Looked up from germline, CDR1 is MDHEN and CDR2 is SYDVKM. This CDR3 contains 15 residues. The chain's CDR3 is CASSPTSGRPYEQYF. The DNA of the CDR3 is TGTGCCAGCAGTCCGACTAGCGGGAGGCCCTACGAGCAGTACTTC.

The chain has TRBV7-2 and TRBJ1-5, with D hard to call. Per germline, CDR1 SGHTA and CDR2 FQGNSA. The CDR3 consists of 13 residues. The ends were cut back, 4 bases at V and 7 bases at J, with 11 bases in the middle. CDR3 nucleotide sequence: TGTGCCAGCAGCTCCGGGGTAGTCCAGCCCCAGCATTTT. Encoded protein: CASSSGVVQPQHF.

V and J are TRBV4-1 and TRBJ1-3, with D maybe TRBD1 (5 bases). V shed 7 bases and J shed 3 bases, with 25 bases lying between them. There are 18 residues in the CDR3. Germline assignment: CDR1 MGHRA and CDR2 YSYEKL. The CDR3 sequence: CASTPVGGTPGVGNTIYF. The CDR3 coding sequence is TGCGCCAGCACCCCAGTAGGCGGGACTCCAGGAGTTGGAAACACCATATATTTT.

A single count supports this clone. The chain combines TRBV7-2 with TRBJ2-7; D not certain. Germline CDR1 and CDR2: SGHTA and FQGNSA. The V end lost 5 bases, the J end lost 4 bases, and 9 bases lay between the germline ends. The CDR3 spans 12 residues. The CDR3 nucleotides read TGTGCCAGCAGCCCTCGTCGGTACGAGCAGTACTTC. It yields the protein CASSPRRYEQYF. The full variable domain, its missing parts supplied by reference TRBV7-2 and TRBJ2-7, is GAGVSQSPSNKVTEKGKDVELRCDPISGHTALYWYRQSLGQGLEFLIYFQGNSAPDKSGLPSDRFSAERTGGSVSTLTIQRTQQEDSAVYLCASSPRRYEQYFGPGTRLTVT.